The rows below give T cell receptor beta chains drawn from one sample of a study of blood T cell repertoires in COVID-19. Assay: immunoSEQ multiplex PCR; the TCRdb copy retains only in-frame clones and omits some. Of about 360,000 clones listed, around nine tenths are singletons. Sequencing was done on a sample of peripheral blood. The receptors derive from a woman aged 60-70 years with COVID-19, enrolled during active disease. Each CDR3 is given with its conserved first and last residue. D genes are given only for firm matches. The size of a clone is reported for some rows only, either as once, few or many, or as a class for expanded clones.

J gene | D gene | clone size | V gene | CDR3 protein | CDR3 DNA
TRBJ1-2 | TRBD1 | . | TRBV4-1 | CASSQTRQGAGGYTF | TGCGCCAGCAGCCAGACTAGACAGGGGGCGGGCGGCTACACCTTC
TRBJ1-2 | TRBD1 | . | TRBV27 | CASLSSAGTGHYGYTF | TGTGCCAGCCTTTCCTCCGCAGGGACAGGTCACTATGGCTACACCTTC
TRBJ1-2 | . | . | TRBV6-2/TRBV6-3 | CASSSGQNYGYTF | TGTGCCAGCAGTTCAGGGCAGAACTATGGCTACACCTTC
TRBJ1-2 | . | . | TRBV2 | CASSGMRSRNYGYTF | TGTGCCAGCAGTGGTATGAGGAGCCGTAACTATGGCTACACCTTC
TRBJ1-1 | TRBD1 | . | TRBV19 | CASSPGTVLAARTEAFF | TGTGCCAGTAGCCCAGGGACAGTTCTCGCAGCCAGGACTGAAGCTTTCTTT
TRBJ2-4 | TRBD1 | . | TRBV6-2/TRBV6-3 | CASSPGTDWAKNIQYF | TGTGCCAGCAGCCCTGGGACAGACTGGGCCAAAAACATTCAGTACTTC
TRBJ2-2 | TRBD2 | . | TRBV5-4 | CASSLAGGPPGELFF | TGTGCCAGCAGCCTAGCGGGGGGGCCCCCCGGGGAGCTGTTTTTT
TRBJ2-2 | TRBD1 | . | TRBV5-4 | CASNPGGTGELFF | TGTGCCAGCAACCCAGGGGGCACCGGGGAGCTGTTTTTT
TRBJ1-2 | . | once | TRBV6-5 | CASSYGGGVYGYTF | TGTGCCAGCAGTTACGGAGGCGGGGTGTATGGCTACACCTTC
TRBJ1-1 | TRBD1 | . | TRBV5-1 | CASSLQQGMTEAFF | TGCGCCAGCAGCTTACAACAGGGGATGACTGAAGCTTTCTTT
TRBJ2-5 | TRBD1 | . | TRBV5-6 | CASSWPGQGVETQYF | TGTGCCAGCAGCTGGCCGGGACAGGGGGTGGAGACCCAGTACTTC
TRBJ2-7 | TRBD2 | few | TRBV7-9 | CASSRWTSFSPYEQYF | TGTGCCAGCAGTAGGTGGACTAGCTTTAGTCCCTACGAGCAGTACTTC
TRBJ1-2 | TRBD1 | . | TRBV19 | CASSAQDRAWGRDGYTF | TGTGCCAGTAGTGCCCAGGACAGGGCTTGGGGGCGGGATGGCTACACCTTC
TRBJ1-1 | . | . | TRBV29-1 | CSIFRDTEAFF | TGCAGCATTTTCCGGGACACTGAAGCTTTCTTT
TRBJ1-2 | TRBD1 | . | TRBV29-1 | CSVDRGGNGYTF | TGCAGCGTGGACAGGGGCGGGAATGGCTACACCTTC
TRBJ2-7 | TRBD1 | . | TRBV10-2 | CASSDHRGIPYEQYF | TGCGCCAGCAGTGACCACAGGGGAATTCCCTACGAGCAGTACTTC
TRBJ1-2 | . | few | TRBV5-5 | CASSPRENYGYTF | TGTGCCAGCAGCCCCCGTGAGAACTATGGCTACACCTTC
TRBJ2-7 | TRBD2 | . | TRBV6-2/TRBV6-3 | CASSFPTSGSHEQYF | TGTGCCAGCAGTTTCCCGACTAGCGGGTCCCACGAGCAGTACTTC
TRBJ1-2 | TRBD1 | . | TRBV24-1 | CATSEGQEPHGYGYTF | TGTGCCACCAGTGAAGGACAGGAACCCCATGGCTATGGCTACACCTTC
TRBJ1-1 | . | . | TRBV9 | CASSPRSWGLLRNTEAFF | TGTGCCAGCAGCCCGAGATCATGGGGGCTATTAAGGAACACTGAAGCTTTCTTT
TRBJ1-3 | . | . | TRBV6-5 | CASNIFGNTIYF | TGTGCCAGCAATATATTTGGAAACACCATATATTTT
TRBJ2-5 | . | . | TRBV14 | CASSPTGVVITQYF | TGTGCCAGCAGCCCAACGGGGGTCGTCATCACCCAGTACTTC
TRBJ1-3 | TRBD1 | . | TRBV7-8 | CASSIQGAGNTIYF | TGTGCCAGCAGCATACAGGGGGCTGGAAACACCATATATTTT
TRBJ1-2 | TRBD1 | . | TRBV12-3/TRBV12-4 | CASSGGQAYGYTF | TGTGCCAGCAGTGGCGGACAGGCCTATGGCTACACCTTC
TRBJ2-5 | TRBD2 | . | TRBV6-2/TRBV6-3 | CASSYSGGAEETQYF | TGTGCCAGCAGTTACAGCGGGGGGGCGGAAGAGACCCAGTACTTC
TRBJ2-3 | TRBD2 | . | TRBV7-2 | CASSLAQWGWASGSTDTQYF | TGTGCCAGCAGCTTAGCCCAATGGGGGTGGGCTAGCGGCAGCACAGATACGCAGTATTTT
TRBJ1-2 | TRBD1 | . | TRBV6-6 | CASTRDRDNYGYTF | TGTGCCAGCACTCGGGACAGGGATAACTATGGCTACACCTTC
TRBJ1-1 | . | . | TRBV5-1 | CASSLGAGPLNTEAFF | TGCGCCAGCAGCTTGGGTGCGGGGCCCCTGAACACTGAAGCTTTCTTT
TRBJ1-1 | . | . | TRBV7-8 | CASSRPLGTEAFF | TGTGCCAGCAGCCGCCCCCTCGGCACTGAAGCTTTCTTT
TRBJ1-4 | . | once | TRBV29-1 | CSVEGRGEKLFF | TGCAGCGTGGAGGGCCGAGGTGAAAAACTGTTTTTT
TRBJ2-3 | . | . | TRBV20-1 | CSAIVGAQYF | TGCAGTGCTATCGTCGGAGCGCAGTATTTT
TRBJ1-1 | TRBD1 | once | TRBV11-3 | CASSLTTGTEAFF | TGTGCCAGCAGCCTAACGACAGGGACTGAAGCTTTCTTT
TRBJ1-1 | . | once | TRBV5-1 | CASSLDSNTEAFF | TGCGCCAGCAGCTTGGACAGCAACACTGAAGCTTTCTTT
TRBJ1-5 | . | . | TRBV7-8 | CASSLEGTGLSNQPQHF | TGTGCCAGCAGCTTAGAGGGAACAGGGCTGAGCAATCAGCCCCAGCATTTT
TRBJ1-1 | . | . | TRBV3-1/TRBV3-2 | CASSQGTGIGTEAFF | TGTGCCAGCAGCCAAGGGACGGGAATCGGCACTGAAGCTTTCTTT
TRBJ1-3 | TRBD1 | . | TRBV9 | CASSPTTGTGSGNTIYF | TGTGCCAGCAGCCCTACCACAGGGACAGGCTCTGGAAACACCATATATTTT
TRBJ1-1 | . | . | TRBV18 | CASSPIQDTEAFF | TGTGCCAGCTCACCAATCCAGGACACTGAAGCTTTCTTT
TRBJ1-1 | . | . | TRBV6-5 | CASSQGFGEAFF | TGTGCCAGCAGTCAGGGCTTTGGTGAAGCTTTCTTT
TRBJ2-2 | . | . | TRBV7-3 | CASSLTWAGERGGELFF | TGTGCCAGCAGCTTAACGTGGGCAGGGGAACGAGGCGGGGAGCTGTTTTTT
TRBJ1-2 | . | once | TRBV6-5 | CASKRQEHPYGYTF | TGTGCCAGCAAAAGACAGGAACACCCTTATGGCTACACCTTC
TRBJ1-3 | . | . | TRBV11-2 | CASSLNRALGGTIYF | TGTGCCAGCAGCTTGAACCGGGCCCTCGGGGGGACCATATATTTT
TRBJ1-6 | TRBD1 | . | TRBV5-4 | CASSPGGGDRGSSPLHF | TGTGCCAGCAGCCCCGGGGGAGGGGACAGGGGGTCTTCACCCCTCCACTTT
TRBJ1-5 | TRBD1 | . | TRBV5-6 | CASSWGQSNQPQHF | TGTGCCAGCAGCTGGGGACAGAGCAATCAGCCCCAGCATTTT
TRBJ2-5 | TRBD1 | . | TRBV4-1 | CASSPLPGNLGGSETQYF | TGCGCCAGCAGCCCGCTCCCCGGGAACTTAGGGGGCTCGGAGACCCAGTACTTC
TRBJ2-3 | . | . | TRBV21-1 | CASSSPNQGRGADTQYF | TGTGCCAGCAGCAGCCCGAACCAGGGGCGGGGGGCAGATACGCAGTATTTT
TRBJ2-2 | . | . | TRBV10-3 | CAISVRNTGELFF | TGTGCCATCAGTGTCCGGAACACCGGGGAGCTGTTTTTT
TRBJ1-1 | . | once | TRBV6-5 | CASSSPGQTVRAFF | TGTGCCAGCAGTTCCCCCGGACAAACGGTCCGAGCTTTCTTT
TRBJ1-2 | . | . | TRBV30 | CAWSGGRGYTF | TGTGCCTGGAGTGGGGGCCGGGGCTACACCTTC
TRBJ2-3 | . | . | TRBV18 | CASSPSSTDTQYF | TGTGCCAGCTCCCCCAGTTCCACAGATACGCAGTATTTT
TRBJ1-5 | . | . | TRBV9 | CASSREDSNQPQHF | TGTGCCAGCAGCCGTGAGGATAGCAATCAGCCCCAGCATTTT